The present TCR beta chain was sequenced within a study of blood T cell repertoires in COVID-19. Some clones are missing from TCRdb's copy, which holds only in-frame ones; the method was immunoSEQ multiplex PCR. The sample lists about 220,000 clones, about 86% seen once, with roughly 2.3% in the top ten. CDR3 size: 13 residues. Germline lookup yields CDR1 GTSNPN and CDR2 SVGIG (reference sequence). V shed 1 base, J shed 2 bases, and the junction held 1 base outside the gene matches. This TCR was sampled from a woman aged 55-70 years with acute or convalescent COVID-19. Sample: peripheral blood. This chain joins TRBV30 and TRBJ1-1; 7 positions match TRBD1. Here the CDR3 reads CAWSGQGNTEAFF. The CDR3 nucleotides read TGTGCCTGGAGTGGACAGGGAAACACTGAAGCTTTCTTT.